This TCR beta chain was documented in a study of blood T cell repertoires in COVID-19. The wider study: T cells, B-cell-depleted T cells, or PBMCs supplied cDNA or gDNA.

Authors' data handling: Reference gene primer amplification in the assay estimated nucleated cell counts. This table comes from immunoSEQ multiplex PCR, and its TCRdb copy is limited to in-frame clones, with some not included. Clone size and V and J calls were adopted from that table, with D and trimming inferred from the DNA. The repertoire includes approximately 210,000 clones, more than 75% of them detected once, and roughly a sixth sits in the top ten. Individuals drawn from about two dozen US areas were about 18 to 90 years old. Self-reported history from a screening survey and questionnaire set each donor's cohort. The J segment lost 4 bases and the V segment lost 4 bases, leaving 7 bases of the junction unmatched. Germline V gives CDR1 SNHLY, CDR2 FYNNEI. The CDR3 extends over 15 amino acids. This clone was picked up a small number of times.

The clonotype was recovered from a woman between 50 and 59 years old with acute COVID-19. Sequenced: PBMCs or T cells enriched from blood (not recorded which). J is TRBJ1-5 and V is TRBV2, with TRBD1 identical over 7 bases. The CDR3 bases are TGTGCCAGCAGTGCTTGGACAGGCGAAAATCAGCCCCAGCATTTT. This encodes CASSAWTGENQPQHF.